This T cell receptor beta chain was identified in a study of human T cells and chemical hapten exposure (dated by TCRdb to about 2021). Regarding the research as a whole: For sensitization, 2% DPC in acetone was applied to a 2 cm by 2 cm area of upper inner arm skin. Patients additionally received weekly therapeutic DPC doses to the scalp throughout the roughly 24-week study period. The libraries were sequenced as a pool, and the TCR yield per sample differed mostly because of small variations in library volumes within the pool. Patch tests used Finn chambers with 0.01% DPC on the upper back, scored after 6 days by International Contact Dermatitis Research Group standards. The patient cohort, mostly female, included alopecia areata with under or over 50% scalp involvement, alopecia totalis and alopecia universalis. Blood was sampled from patients pre-sensitization (week 0) and at 2, 6 and about 24 weeks after DPC sensitization. The study tracked peripheral blood TCR repertoire changes in vivo during primary and secondary sensitization to the hapten diphenylcyclopropenone (DPC) in alopecia patients. Under 30 alopecia patients gave blood for TCR sequencing at one to four time points (pre-sensitization, 2, 6 and 24 weeks).

The library was generated by RACE. The reads were generated on a NextSeq 500. During library preparation, unique molecular identifiers were attached to individual cDNA molecules so that TCRs could be counted quantitatively and reproducibly. For every blood RNA sample, sequencing covered both the TCR alpha and TCR beta chains. The original pipeline was this. A median of approximately 96,000 TCRs per sample was observed, with a range of 23,224 to 690,600. The Decombinator software suite was used to annotate the V, J and CDR3 of the TCR reads. For the PS versus PT1 abundance plots, all samples were subsampled to the same number of TCRs (28,000). Expanded TCRs were defined as absent before sensitization and observed at least eight times at the 2-week time point. TCRdb reprocessed the public reads (quality trimming at Q25 with fastp, clone calling with MiXCR) and kept in-frame beta chains. Rows with a matching CDR3 protein are joined into one entry that keeps the most common DNA and genes. TCRdb, rather than the study authors, made the V and J calls. A total of approximately 350,000 distinct CDR3 sequences appear in this sample, around 7% of them only once. The biggest ten clones account for roughly 7.9% of the sample.

Sample time point, as interpreted from the label and publication: patch test 1, 2 weeks after DPC sensitization. The sample's treatment or condition label, decoded: therapeutic diphenylcyclopropenone sensitization with weekly scalp DPC. Blood at each patch-test visit was drawn before the patch test was applied. To be eligible, patients had to be aged 18 to 70, diagnosed with alopecia and judged suitable for DPC therapy, while pregnant patients were excluded. Total RNA was extracted from unfractionated whole blood collected in Tempus Blood RNA tubes. Relative to germline, V is 2 bases shorter and J is 3 bases shorter, with 16 bases between their ends. CDR1 and CDR2 were assigned from the germline V gene as KGHSH and LQKENI. From its cysteine to its phenylalanine, the CDR3 spans 16 amino acids. Kept here is only the CDR3 DNA, which spans 48 bases and is read in frame from base 1. This clonotype was counted ten times or more. This receptor's antigen is unknown. Per-nucleotide qualities are absent, and no much larger clonotype sits a single base away.

The full study reports these points: The number of TCRs above 1 in 1000 frequency did not change with DPC sensitization; there was no evidence of global repertoire structure alterations. Alopecia, a presumed autoimmune disease, was present in all patients, so the immune response of the patients might differ from that of healthy individuals. Expanded TCRs formed significantly more large CDR3 similarity clusters than pre-sensitization or healthy control sets, consistent with antigen-driven responses. After repeated subsampling, the strength of the expansion versus patch-test correlation and the threshold at which it became significant changed. Patch test score was positively correlated with the number of PT1 expanded TCRs, with significance at thresholds 8, 16 and 32 but not at 4.

Source: whole blood, taken in connection with sensitization to the hapten diphenylcyclopropenone (DPC). This clonotype was obtained from a woman between 18 and 29 years old with alopecia areata. Some clones in this sample may be carry-over from other donors' samples. The chain is encoded by TRBV18 joined to TRBJ1-1, and perhaps TRBD1 as D gene, on 6 matching bases. The sequenced DNA: TGTGCCAGCTCACCAATGCAGGGGACTTTGGACACTGAAGCTTTCTTT. It is translated as CASSPMQGTLDTEAFF.